The source of this T cell receptor beta chain is a study of shared clonotypes between healthy human individuals. CD45RO negativity and positive selection for CCR7 defined naive CD8 cells, a population that excluded terminally differentiated effector memory CD45RA+ cells. The CDR3 extends over 18 amino acids. Germline V gives CDR1 LNHDA, CDR2 SQIVND (reference sequence). V shed 4 bases, J shed 0 bases, and the junction held 10 bases outside the gene matches. This clone has just one count. Genomic DNA of each subset was evenly split across several immunoSEQ plates. Sequencing was performed with immunoSEQ multiplex PCR; in TCRdb, only in-frame clones are kept and a portion is missing. In the table there are hundreds of thousands of clones, about 95% of which are singletons.

This chain links TRBV19 with TRBJ1-5, with 9 bases fitting TRBD1. This TCR was sampled from a woman younger than 45 in good health. The sequenced material came from naive CD8+ T cells sorted from blood. The CDR3 loop is CASSSLTGGEYSNQPQHF. In DNA, the CDR3 is TGTGCCAGTAGTAGCCTAACAGGGGGCGAGTATAGCAATCAGCCCCAGCATTTT.